The T cell receptor beta chain under discussion was sequenced for a study of control samples from healthy donors and cancer patients. Generated by immunoSEQ multiplex PCR, the TCRdb table keeps only in-frame clones and is missing some. The data hold 110,000 to 150,000 clones, with around nine tenths observed a single time. This CDR3 contains 14 residues. Germline V gene lookup returns CDR1 GTSNPN and CDR2 SVGIG (reference sequence). Trimming stripped 0 bases from V and 7 bases from J, with 10 bases between. The receptor was isolated from a woman aged 30 to 39 in good health. Sequenced sample: blood. The V gene is TRBV30, the J gene TRBJ1-6; no clear D. This chain's CDR3 is CAWSVTANNSPLHF. CDR3 DNA sequence: TGTGCCTGGAGTGTAACCGCCAACAATTCACCCCTCCACTTT.